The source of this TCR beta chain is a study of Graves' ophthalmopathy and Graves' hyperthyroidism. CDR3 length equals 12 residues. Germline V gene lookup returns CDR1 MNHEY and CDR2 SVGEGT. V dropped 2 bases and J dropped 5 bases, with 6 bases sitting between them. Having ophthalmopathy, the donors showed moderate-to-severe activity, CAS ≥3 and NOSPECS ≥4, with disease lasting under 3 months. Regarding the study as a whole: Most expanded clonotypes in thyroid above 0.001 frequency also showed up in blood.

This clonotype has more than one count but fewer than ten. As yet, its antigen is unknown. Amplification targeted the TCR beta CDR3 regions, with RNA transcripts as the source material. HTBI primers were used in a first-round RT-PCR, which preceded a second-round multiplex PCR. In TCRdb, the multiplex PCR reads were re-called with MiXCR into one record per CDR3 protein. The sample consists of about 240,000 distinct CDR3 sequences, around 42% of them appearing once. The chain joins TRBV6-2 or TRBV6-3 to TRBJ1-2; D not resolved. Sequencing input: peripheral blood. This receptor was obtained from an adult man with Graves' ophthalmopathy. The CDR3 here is CASSYQKYGYTF. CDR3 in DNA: TGTGCCAGCAGTTACCAGAAATATGGCTACACCTTC.